This T cell receptor (beta chain) was identified during a study of technical replicates of blood from a few donors. Clones were sequenced by immunoSEQ multiplex PCR, and TCRdb holds only the in-frame ones, with some missing. The sample has tens of thousands of clones; 95% are singletons. Sequencing was performed on T cells isolated from PBMCs. The receptor's source is a human donor in good health.

The CDR3 coding sequence is TGTGCCAGCAGCTTGTTTTTAATAGCGGGGGCTAGCACAGATACGCAGTATTTT. Amino acid sequence: CASSLFLIAGASTDTQYF. The J gene is TRBJ2-3, the V gene TRBV13, with 9 bases matching TRBD2. Trimming cost V 3 bases and J 0 bases; bases outside gene matches: 10. Germline values: CDR1 PRHDT, CDR2 FYEKMQ (reference sequence). The CDR3 loop spans 18 amino acids. Filled out from reference TRBV13 and TRBJ2-3, the complete variable domain reads AAGVIQSPRHLIKEKRETATLKCYPIPRHDTVYWYQQGPGQDPQFLISFYEKMQSDKGSIPDRFSAQQFSDYHSELNMSSLELGDSALYFCASSLFLIAGASTDTQYFGPGTRLTVL.